This passage covers 24 T cell receptor beta chains from one sample sequenced in a study of T-cell reconstitution after alpha-beta-depleted transplantation in children. Unique molecular identifiers were built into the TCRbeta library. TCRdb reanalysed the PCR reads using MiXCR and keeps one entry per CDR3 protein. The repertoire includes 500,000 or so distinct CDR3 sequences, approximately 29% of them detected once, and 2% to 2.5% sits in the top ten. Sequences were derived from PBMCs from the stem cell graft donor, sampled from the stem cell graft. Receptors were obtained from a human donor who donated a stem cell graft to a child with aplastic anemia.

The chain joins TRBV12-3 or TRBV12-4 to TRBJ2-1; D is undetermined. V dropped 3 bases and J dropped 6 bases, with 12 bases sitting between them. The CDR3 has 14 amino acids. The CDR3 region is CASSFGDPRNEQFF. The CDR3 DNA reads TGTGCCAGCAGTTTCGGCGACCCACGCAATGAGCAGTTCTTC.

This clonotype occurred a few times. The chain couples TRBV7-9 to TRBJ2-1; 9 bases agree with TRBD2. V lost 4 bases to trimming and J lost 7 bases; unmatched junction nucleotides: 8. From germline, CDR1 is SEHNR and CDR2 FQNEAQ (reference sequence). The CDR3 has 15 residues. The CDR3 spells CASSSYKAGGNEQFF. The CDR3 region has the DNA TGTGCCAGCAGCTCATATAAGGCGGGAGGGAATGAGCAGTTCTTC.

A word on this clonotype: The junction differs from germline at one of its ends, possibly a read error. The chain links TRBV7-2 to TRBJ2-5, with a possible D match to TRBD2 (6 bases). The CDR3 spans 15 residues. Per the germline V gene, CDR1 is SGHTA and CDR2 is FQGNSA. CDR3 sequence: CASSISGGGKEIQYF. DNA of the CDR3: TGTGCCAGCAGCATTAGCGGCGGAGGAAAAGAGATCCAGTACTTC.

The V and J genes are TRBV27 and TRBJ2-1; 9 nucleotides align to TRBD1. Germline V gives CDR1 MNHEY, CDR2 SMNVEV (reference sequence). The CDR3 runs 14 residues. Germline trimming cut 5 bases from V and 8 bases from J; bases unmatched to any gene: 7. Written as DNA, the CDR3 is TGTGCCAGCAGTCTAGGACAGGGGTACCATGAGCAGTTCTTC. This translates into CASSLGQGYHEQFF.

The CDR3 bases are TGTGCCAGCAGCTCAAGAAGCGACAGGGTGGACACTGAAGCTTTCTTT. Protein product: CASSSRSDRVDTEAFF. The V and J genes are TRBV7-2 and TRBJ1-1, with 7 bases aligning to TRBD1. Unmatched junction bases numbered 11, after V lost 4 bases and J lost 3 bases. This CDR3 spans 16 amino acids. Germline values: CDR1 SGHTA, CDR2 FQGNSA.

This chain joins TRBV7-3 and TRBJ1-5; TRBD1 agrees at 7 bases. With V trimmed by 7 bases and J by 7 bases, 7 bases remained unmatched. This CDR3 is built from 13 residues. Germline values: CDR1 SGHTA, CDR2 FQGTGA. The CDR3 protein is CASTRQGKQPQHF. CDR3 coding DNA: TGTGCCAGCACTCGACAGGGAAAACAGCCCCAGCATTTT.

This clonotype was counted a few times. The chain links TRBV20-1 to TRBJ2-1; D call uncertain. This CDR3 is 13 amino acids long. V lost 5 bases and J 6 bases, leaving 14 bases between the germline ends. Germline V gene data show CDR1 as DFQATT and CDR2 as SNEGSKA (reference sequence). CDR3 region: CSAATGWANEQFF. The DNA for the CDR3 is TGCAGTGCTGCCACCGGGTGGGCCAATGAGCAGTTCTTC.

The V gene is TRBV10-3, the J gene TRBJ1-3, with D possibly TRBD1 on 5 matching bases. Trimming stripped 2 bases from V and 0 bases from J, with 8 bases between. CDR1 and CDR2 from the germline V gene are ENHRY and SYGVKD. The CDR3 totals 15 residues. The CDR3 reads CAISEGASSGNTIYF. CDR3 coding DNA: TGTGCCATCAGTGAGGGGGCGAGCTCTGGAAACACCATATATTTT.

The genes are TRBV6-2 or TRBV6-3 and TRBJ1-2, with no clear D. The germline V gene encodes CDR1 MNHEY and CDR2 SVGEGT. Trimming cost V 6 bases and J 0 bases, with 17 bases left between them. The CDR3 is made up of 16 amino acids. The CDR3 DNA is TGTGCCAGCAGCGCCCGGCGGGGAGGAACTAACTATGGCTACACCTTC. Translating gives CASSARRGGTNYGYTF.

This clonotype occurred a few times. The J gene is TRBJ2-5, the V gene TRBV7-2, with D unclear. The CDR3 runs to 15 residues. Germline lookup yields CDR1 SGHTA and CDR2 FQGNSA. V lost 3 bases and J 1 base, leaving 12 bases between the germline ends. The CDR3 DNA reads as TGTGCCAGCAGCTTCAGCAGGCGCGGCCAAGAGACCCAGTACTTC. Its translation is CASSFSRRGQETQYF.

This sequence joins TRBV4-3 and TRBJ1-1; D unclear. Germline-derived CDR1 and CDR2 are LGHNA and YSLEER. The CDR3 sequence is 14 residues long. V lost 0 bases and J lost 8, with 13 bases in between. The CDR3 protein is CASSQDIVGGEAFF. CDR3 bases: TGCGCCAGCAGCCAAGATATTGTTGGCGGCGAAGCTTTCTTT.

The chain employs TRBV10-2 and TRBJ2-1; D may correspond to TRBD1 or TRBD2 (5 bases each). The length of the CDR3 is 14 residues. The V end lost 7 bases, the J end lost 4 bases, and 14 bases lay between the germline ends. Germline values: CDR1 WSHSY, CDR2 SAAADI. CDR3 in amino acids: CASMGPGTYNEQFF. The CDR3 region has the DNA TGCGCCAGCATGGGTCCCGGGACGTACAATGAGCAGTTCTTC.

The chain is built from TRBV4-2 and TRBJ2-1; 12 bases match TRBD1. Per the germline V gene, CDR1 is LGHNA and CDR2 is YNFKEQ. The CDR3 is 16 amino acids. The trim removed 3 bases at V and 7 bases at J, leaving 7 bases unmatched. The CDR3 coding sequence is TGTGCCAGCAGCCATGACCCGGGACAGGGGGCGAATGAGCAGTTCTTC. Its protein is CASSHDPGQGANEQFF.

In its sample, this clonotype was seen a few times. The V call is TRBV12-3 or TRBV12-4, the J call TRBJ1-2, with 9 positions matching TRBD1. The V segment lost 6 bases and the J segment 8 bases; nucleotides outside the gene matches: 13. This CDR3 is built from 15 residues. The DNA for the CDR3 is TGTGCCAGCAGCATTAGGGGGACAGGGCGTTACGGCTACACCTTC. Amino acids: CASSIRGTGRYGYTF.

This clonotype has more than one count but fewer than ten. The chain has TRBV7-2 and TRBJ1-4; tentative D call: TRBD1 (6 bases). The CDR3 loop spans 16 amino acids. The V end lost 6 bases, the J end lost 2 bases, and 16 bases lay between the germline ends. Looked up from germline, CDR1 is SGHTA and CDR2 is FQGNSA. The CDR3 reads CASSRPSQGTNEKLFF. CDR3 sequence (DNA): TGTGCCAGCAGTAGACCTTCGCAGGGGACTAATGAAAAACTGTTTTTT.

The chain has TRBV7-2 and TRBJ1-5; D gene ambiguous. Trimming took off 1 base at V and 9 bases at J, with 7 bases between the two ends. The CDR3 is 12 amino acids. The germline V gene encodes CDR1 SGHTA and CDR2 FQGNSA. The CDR3 reads CASSLGSTPQHF. The CDR3 region has the DNA TGTGCCAGCAGCTTAGGGTCTACGCCCCAGCATTTT.

The chain recombines TRBV28 with TRBJ1-4, with 11 bases lining up with TRBD1. Trimming removed 6 bases from V and 11 bases from J; junction bases left unmatched: 11. The CDR3 extends over 15 amino acids. Germline CDR1 reads MDHEN; CDR2 reads SYDVKM. In DNA, the CDR3 is TGTGCCAGCAGCCGTTCGGGACAGGGGGTGCAGAAACTGTTTTTT. Encoded protein: CASSRSGQGVQKLFF.

This clonotype was counted between two and nine times. The CDR3 DNA reads TGCAGCGTTGGAACCGGCGAAGCTTTCTTT. Protein: CSVGTGEAFF. The genes are TRBV29-1 and TRBJ1-1; no definite D call. Germline loops: CDR1 SQVTM, CDR2 ANQGSEA. CDR3 length equals 10 residues. Trimming removed 4 bases at V and 8 bases at J, with 8 bases between.

The chain employs TRBV7-2 and TRBJ1-2; D unclear. The germline gives CDR1 SGHTA, CDR2 FQGNSA. Trimming shortened V by 1 base and J by 8 bases, and 17 bases separated the two germline ends. The CDR3 loop spans 15 amino acids. This CDR3 reads CASSLDGRRIGGYTF. In DNA, the CDR3 is TGTGCCAGCAGCTTAGACGGACGCCGGATAGGCGGCTACACCTTC. Together with reference TRBV7-2 and TRBJ1-2, the CDR3 gives the full variable domain: GAGVSQSPSNKVTEKGKDVELRCDPISGHTALYWYRQSLGQGLEFLIYFQGNSAPDKSGLPSDRFSAERTGGSVSTLTIQRTQQEDSAVYLCASSLDGRRIGGYTFGSGTRLTVV.

This clonotype was observed a few times. This sequence joins TRBV29-1 and TRBJ2-6; D is perhaps TRBD1 (5 bases). V was pared by 4 bases and J by 0 bases, with 13 bases between. This CDR3 has 16 amino acids. Germline lookup yields CDR1 SQVTM and CDR2 ANQGSEA. Written as DNA, the CDR3 is TGCAGCGTTGTCCCCACAGGCACCTCTGGGGCCAACGTCCTGACTTTC. This encodes CSVVPTGTSGANVLTF.

The J gene is TRBJ2-7, the V gene TRBV5-1, with D possibly being TRBD1 (5 bases). Germline CDR1 and CDR2: SGHRS and YFSETQ. The CDR3 covers 13 residues. Between the trimmed V and J ends, which lost 4 bases and 1 base, there was a span of 9 bases. The DNA of the CDR3 is TGCGCCAGCAGCAACACAGGTTCCTACGAGCAGTACTTC. Translation gives CASSNTGSYEQYF.

In this sample, this clonotype turned up a few times. The genes are TRBV12-3 or TRBV12-4 and TRBJ1-5, with 8 bases identical to TRBD1. This CDR3 comprises 14 residues. Germline trimming cut 8 bases from V and 5 bases from J; bases unmatched to any gene: 8. This CDR3 reads CASSPDRGDQPQHF. The CDR3 bases are TGTGCCAGCTCGCCAGACAGGGGCGATCAGCCCCAGCATTTT.

The chain recombines TRBV10-3 with TRBJ2-7; D is perhaps TRBD1 or TRBD2 (5 bases each). Germline CDR1 ENHRY, CDR2 SYGVKD. The CDR3 covers 15 residues. Trimming removed 4 bases at V and 4 bases at J, with 17 bases between. The CDR3 spells CAISAGNRGLYEQYV. CDR3 DNA sequence: TGTGCCATCAGTGCCGGGAACCGGGGCCTATACGAGCAGTACGTC.

This clonotype was recorded a few times. The rearrangement links TRBV6-2 or TRBV6-3 to TRBJ2-7; D not resolved. The CDR3 runs 15 residues. Germline V gene sequence: CDR1 MNHEY, CDR2 SVGEGT. The germline V and J ends were trimmed by 7 bases and 0 bases, with 16 bases remaining between them. The CDR3 DNA sequence: TGTGCCAGCACCACGATCCGGGTAGACTCCTACGAGCAGTACTTC. Amino acid sequence: CASTTIRVDSYEQYF.